The 30 T cell receptor beta chains below were found in one sample sequenced in a study of cytomegalovirus exposure and HLA in healthy donors. 13 Jbeta primers and 60 Vbeta primers were used for the PCR. This table comes from immunoSEQ multiplex PCR, and its TCRdb copy is limited to in-frame clones, with some not included. In the table there are 110,000 to 150,000 clones, 60% to 85% of which are singletons. Sequenced input: PBMCs. The receptors derive from a male donor in good health and CMV-seropositive.

The chain uses TRBV2 and TRBJ2-7, with a possible D match to TRBD2 (6 bases). The CDR3 extends over 15 amino acids. From germline, CDR1 is SNHLY and CDR2 FYNNEI. V lost 4 bases and J 7 bases, leaving 20 bases between the germline ends. The CDR3 DNA sequence: TGTGCCAGCAGTGCCGGGACTCCTGTTATCGGGGAGCAGTACTTC. This translates into CASSAGTPVIGEQYF.

The chain carries TRBV25-1 and TRBJ2-5; 11 nucleotides match TRBD2. Trimming removed 2 bases from V and 0 bases from J; junction bases left unmatched: 2. Germline V lookup: CDR1 MGHDK, CDR2 SYGVNS. This CDR3 has 16 residues. CDR3: CASSERLAGNQETQYF. The CDR3 DNA sequence: TGTGCCAGCAGTGAAAGACTAGCGGGAAACCAAGAGACCCAGTACTTC. Combining the CDR3 with reference TRBV25-1 and TRBJ2-5 gives the whole variable domain EADIYQTPRYLVIGTGKKITLECSQTMGHDKMYWYQQDPGMELHLIHYSYGVNSTEKGDLSSESTVSRIRTEHFPLTLESARPSHTSQYLCASSERLAGNQETQYFGPGTRLLVL.

The genes are TRBV7-3 and TRBJ1-4; TRBD1 matches 11 bases. In germline, CDR1 is SGHTA, CDR2 FQGTGA. The CDR3 spans 16 residues. Trimming took 8 bases from V and 7 from J; bases not matched to a gene: 12. The CDR3 sequence is CASCSFRDRGFEKLFF. The CDR3 nucleotides read TGTGCCAGCTGCAGTTTTAGGGACAGGGGGTTTGAAAAACTGTTTTTT. The whole variable domain, filled in from reference TRBV7-3 and TRBJ1-4, reads GAGVSQTPSNKVTEKGKYVELRCDPISGHTALYWYRQSLGQGPEFLIYFQGTGAADDSGLPNDRFFAVRPEGSVSTLKIQRTERGDSAVYLCASCSFRDRGFEKLFFGSGTQLSVL.

The chain employs TRBV18 and TRBJ2-1, with 9 nucleotides matching TRBD2. Germline trimming cut 3 bases from V and 0 bases from J; bases unmatched to any gene: 6. The CDR3 totals 17 residues. In germline, CDR1 is KGHSH, CDR2 LQKENI. The CDR3 here is CASSPRNSGGSYNEQFF. The CDR3 DNA sequence: TGTGCCAGCTCACCGAGGAATAGCGGGGGCTCCTACAATGAGCAGTTCTTC.

This chain links TRBV4-2 with TRBJ2-7; 10 bases map to TRBD2. CDR1 is LGHNA, CDR2 YNFKEQ, per germline. The CDR3 totals 15 residues. V was clipped by 0 bases and J by 7 bases; unmatched bases: 6. CDR3 protein: CASSQEGAGGREQYF. The CDR3, as DNA: TGTGCCAGCAGCCAAGAAGGAGCGGGGGGGCGGGAGCAGTACTTC.

This clone was observed a few times. The genes are TRBV5-1 and TRBJ1-1; D is possibly TRBD1 (6 bases). Germline V gives CDR1 SGHRS, CDR2 YFSETQ. Deletions cut 0 bases from V and 11 bases from J, with 17 bases between. The CDR3 is 14 residues long. The CDR3 reads CASSLGGTRLDAFF. The CDR3 DNA sequence: TGCGCCAGCAGCTTGGGGGGGACAAGACTGGACGCTTTCTTT.

The J gene is TRBJ1-2, the V gene TRBV9; D is uncertain. Germline V gene data show CDR1 as SGDLS and CDR2 as YYNGEE. Trimming pared 0 bases from V and 0 bases from J, leaving 9 bases between. The CDR3 length is 15 residues. As DNA, the CDR3 is TGTGCCAGCAGCGTAGCTCCTTCAGCTAACTATGGCTACACCTTC. Its translation: CASSVAPSANYGYTF.

The chain recombines TRBV6-1 with TRBJ1-5; D gene ambiguous. V was trimmed by 10 bases and J by 0 bases, leaving 16 bases between them. Germline V gives CDR1 MNHNS, CDR2 SASEGT. The CDR3 has 15 amino acids. CDR3 amino acids: CATQVAIDSNQPQHF. The CDR3 nucleotides are TGTGCCACTCAAGTCGCGATCGATAGCAATCAGCCCCAGCATTTT.

CDR3 sequence reads: CASRRTGRVGYTF. CDR3 sequence (DNA): TGTGCCAGCAGGCGGACAGGTCGGGTTGGCTACACCTTC. The rearrangement joins TRBV6-1 to TRBJ1-2, with 7 bases aligning to TRBD1. The V segment lost 6 bases and the J segment 7 bases; nucleotides outside the gene matches: 8. Germline CDR1 MNHNS, CDR2 SASEGT. CDR3 length equals 13 residues.

The chain couples TRBV12-5 to TRBJ1-5, with D possibly matching TRBD1 (6 bases). In germline, CDR1 is LGHNT, CDR2 FRNRAP. V was shortened by 0 bases and J by 3 bases, with 15 bases between the two germline ends. CDR3 length: 17 residues. Here the CDR3 DNA reads TGTGCTAGTGGTTTGGTATTGGGGCAGGGGTTCAATCAGCCCCAGCATTTT. It is translated as CASGLVLGQGFNQPQHF.

On this clone: This CDR3 is also generated by other DNA sequences in the sample. The rearrangement links TRBV5-8 to TRBJ1-1; D perhaps matches TRBD1 (6 bases). Germline lookup yields CDR1 SGHTS and CDR2 YDEGEE. Between the trimmed V and J ends, which lost 3 bases and 2 bases, there was a span of 17 bases. This CDR3 comprises 16 residues. CDR3 nucleotides: TGTGCCAGCAGCTGGGGGCAGGGGACCATCAACACTGAAGCTTTCTTT. Amino acids: CASSWGQGTINTEAFF.

This clone was detected once. The chain has TRBV2 and TRBJ2-3; the D gene is possibly TRBD1 (7 bases). CDR1 is SNHLY, CDR2 FYNNEI, per germline. This CDR3 is 18 amino acids long. Trimming removed 3 bases at V and 1 base at J, with 20 bases between. This CDR3 reads CASSDWTGGIVGTDTQYF. CDR3 in DNA: TGTGCCAGCAGTGATTGGACAGGAGGGATAGTTGGCACAGATACGCAGTATTTT.

This clone was observed a handful of times. The chain links TRBV28 to TRBJ2-7; D may be TRBD2 (6 bases). The CDR3 loop spans 16 amino acids. Looked up from germline, CDR1 is MDHEN and CDR2 is SYDVKM. The V end lost 5 bases, the J end lost 2 bases, and 19 bases lay between the germline ends. CDR3 coding DNA: TGTGCCAGCAGTCCCCCTCGGGGGACCGAACCCTACGAGCAGTACTTC. The encoded protein is CASSPPRGTEPYEQYF. Complete variable domain (other parts from reference TRBV28 and TRBJ2-7): DVKVTQSSRYLVKRTGEKVFLECVQDMDHENMFWYRQDPGLGLRLIYFSYDVKMKEKGDIPEGYSVSREKKERFSLILESASTNQTSMYLCASSPPRGTEPYEQYFGPGTRLTVT.

The genes are TRBV6-5 and TRBJ1-6; D is unclear. V lost 4 bases and J lost 8, with 9 bases in between. Germline CDR1 is MNHEY and CDR2 is SVGAGI. The CDR3 runs 13 residues. The CDR3 DNA reads TGTGCCAGCAGTTTAACAAAAGATTCACCCCTCCACTTT. Its translation: CASSLTKDSPLHF.

The chain uses TRBV18 and TRBJ2-1; TRBD2 might be the D (6 bases). The CDR3 extends over 16 amino acids. Germline CDR1 KGHSH, CDR2 LQKENI. V was cut by 1 base and J by 3 bases, with 13 bases left in between. The DNA for the CDR3 is TGTGCCAGCTCACCACATCAGGGCGGGAACTACAATGAGCAGTTCTTC. This encodes CASSPHQGGNYNEQFF.

The J gene is TRBJ2-1, the V gene TRBV6-5, with D possibly being TRBD1 (6 bases). V lost 4 bases and J lost 7, with 8 bases in between. This CDR3 spans 12 amino acids. Per germline, CDR1 MNHEY and CDR2 SVGAGI. CDR3 sequence: CASSSTGNEQFF. The DNA for the CDR3 is TGTGCCAGCAGTTCCACAGGGAATGAGCAGTTCTTC.

This clone was observed a few times. J is TRBJ2-1 and V is TRBV27; D perhaps matches TRBD1 (5 bases). The CDR3 consists of 14 residues. Germline lookup yields CDR1 MNHEY and CDR2 SMNVEV (reference sequence). Trimming removed 6 bases from V and 3 bases from J, with 12 bases in between. In DNA, the CDR3 is TGTGCCAGCAGCTTGGGGCGGAACTACAATGAGCAGTTCTTC. As protein: CASSLGRNYNEQFF.

The chain is built from TRBV19 and TRBJ1-3; D call uncertain. The CDR3 spans 15 residues. Germline CDR1 and CDR2: LNHDA and SQIVND (reference sequence). Trimming shortened V by 5 bases and J by 2 bases, and 13 bases separated the two germline ends. This chain's CDR3 is CASSPYPYAGNTIYF. For the CDR3, the DNA is TGTGCCAGTAGTCCCTACCCTTACGCTGGAAACACCATATATTTT. The full variable domain, in which reference TRBV19 and TRBJ1-3 provide the parts outside the CDR3, is DGGITQSPKYLFRKEGQNVTLSCEQNLNHDAMYWYRQDPGQGLRLIYYSQIVNDFQKGDIAEGYSVSREKKESFPLTVTSAQKNPTAFYLCASSPYPYAGNTIYFGEGSWLTVV.

The chain employs TRBV7-6 and TRBJ2-2; 10 nucleotides match TRBD1. The CDR3 consists of 18 residues. The germline V gene has CDR1 SGHVS and CDR2 FNYEAQ. The J segment lost 3 bases and the V segment lost 3 bases, leaving 10 bases of the junction unmatched. DNA for the CDR3: TGTGCCAGCAGCTTTATAGAGGGGACAGGGGTGTACACCGGGGAGCTGTTTTTT. This gives the protein CASSFIEGTGVYTGELFF.

The V and J genes are TRBV5-1 and TRBJ2-3; TRBD1 agrees at 9 bases. Germline-derived CDR1 and CDR2 are SGHRS and YFSETQ. The CDR3 has 15 residues. Trimming cost V 6 bases and J 4 bases; bases outside gene matches: 9. DNA of the CDR3: TGCGCCAGCAAAGGTACAGGGGGCGAGTCAGATACGCAGTATTTT. It encodes CASKGTGGESDTQYF.

The chain couples TRBV9 to TRBJ1-1; the match to TRBD1 covers 10 bases. V lost 4 bases to trimming and J lost 7 bases; unmatched junction nucleotides: 7. This CDR3 spans 14 amino acids. The V gene's germline CDR1 is SGDLS and CDR2 YYNGEE. For the CDR3, the DNA is TGTGCCAGCAGCCCAACCGACAGGGGGCTTGAAGCTTTCTTT. It encodes CASSPTDRGLEAFF.

V and J are TRBV15 and TRBJ1-2, with 7 bases identical to TRBD1. V shed 0 bases and J 6 bases; nucleotides not matched to a gene: 7. The CDR3 loop spans 15 amino acids. Per the germline V gene, CDR1 is LNHNV and CDR2 is YYDKDF (reference sequence). DNA of the CDR3: TGTGCCACCAGCAGAGATTTCACAGGGGTGGATGGCTACACCTTC. Amino acid sequence: CATSRDFTGVDGYTF.

The chain has TRBV6-1 and TRBJ2-7; a possible D gene is TRBD2 (6 bases). This CDR3 spans 14 amino acids. With 7 bases removed from V and 1 base from J, the gap between germline ends came to 14 bases. Germline V gives CDR1 MNHNS, CDR2 SASEGT. The CDR3 DNA sequence: TGTGCCAGCACCTGGGAGGCCTCATCCTACGAGCAGTACTTC. Translating gives CASTWEASSYEQYF.

The rearrangement joins TRBV5-6 to TRBJ2-3; TRBD2 agrees at 11 bases. Losses at the gene ends were 3 bases for V and 0 bases for J; bases not matched to a gene: 0. The CDR3 has 15 amino acids. CDR1 SGHDT and CDR2 YYEEEE come from the germline V gene. This CDR3 reads CASSSSGGSTDTQYF. CDR3 sequence (DNA): TGTGCCAGCAGCTCTAGCGGGGGGAGCACAGATACGCAGTATTTT.

The chain has TRBV18 and TRBJ2-1; D is unclear. Germline loops: CDR1 KGHSH, CDR2 LQKENI. This CDR3 contains 15 residues. The V gene lost 4 bases and the J gene lost 7 bases, with 17 bases spanning the gap. CDR3 region: CASSLSSLLRNEQFF. The CDR3 DNA is TGTGCCAGCTCACTTAGTTCACTTCTCCGAAATGAGCAGTTCTTC.

The chain has TRBV6-1 and TRBJ2-7, with D possibly matching TRBD1 (6 bases). Germline values: CDR1 MNHNS, CDR2 SASEGT. This CDR3 region has 13 residues. The V and J ends lost 6 bases and 1 base respectively, with 10 bases between them. Written as DNA, the CDR3 is TGTGCCAGCAGGCAGGGGAGTTCCTACGAGCAGTACTTC. This encodes CASRQGSSYEQYF.

This chain uses TRBV19 with TRBJ2-3; 10 bases are shared with TRBD1. CDR1 and CDR2 (germline): LNHDA, SQIVND (reference sequence). CDR3 length: 18 residues. V lost 5 bases and J lost 6; bases outside the gene matches: 17. Written as DNA, the CDR3 is TGTGCCAGTAGTGGGTCCACCGGGACAGGGGCCTTTCCCGATACGCAGTATTTT. Its translation: CASSGSTGTGAFPDTQYF.

The chain has TRBV6-5 and TRBJ2-5; the D gene is possibly TRBD1 (5 bases). The V gene lost 10 bases and the J gene lost 5 bases, with 17 bases spanning the gap. This CDR3 region has 13 residues. The germline V gene has CDR1 MNHEY and CDR2 SVGAGI. In nucleotides, the CDR3 is TGTGCCACCCAAGGCAGGGCCGGGGAGACCCAGTACTTC. Its protein product is CATQGRAGETQYF.

This chain uses TRBV13 with TRBJ1-2, with TRBD1 as a possible D gene (5 bases). Trimming left V 5 bases short and J 4 bases short, with 17 bases between. The CDR3 has 15 amino acids. Germline V CDR1 and CDR2: PRHDT, FYEKMQ (reference sequence). Written as DNA, the CDR3 is TGTGCCAGCAGCATCACCACAGGTCCCCGCTATGGCTACACCTTC. Translation gives CASSITTGPRYGYTF.

The J gene is TRBJ1-3, the V gene TRBV5-1; a possible D gene is TRBD1 (5 bases). The CDR3 totals 18 residues. In germline, CDR1 is SGHRS, CDR2 YFSETQ. Trimming shortened V by 4 bases and J by 0 bases, and 20 bases separated the two germline ends. The CDR3 loop is CASSPESRALLSGNTIYF. The CDR3 DNA reads as TGCGCCAGCAGCCCCGAGTCCAGGGCACTACTCTCTGGAAACACCATATATTTT.